This T cell receptor beta chain was obtained from a study of human T cells and chemical hapten exposure. The CDR3 totals 12 residues. Germline CDR1 is SQVTM and CDR2 is ANQGSEA. The junction had 3 bases not matched to a gene; V was cut back by 4 bases and J by 5 bases. TCRdb re-derived calls from the RACE reads in MiXCR, one entry per CDR3 protein. The table lists 300,000 to 450,000 distinct CDR3 sequences, less than 6.5% of them singletons. Time point here: pre-sensitization, week 0. The sample's treatment: therapeutic diphenylcyclopropenone sensitization with weekly scalp DPC. The starting material was whole blood, obtained in connection with sensitization to the hapten diphenylcyclopropenone (DPC). The origin of this receptor is a woman in her forties or fifties with alopecia areata. Some clones in this sample may be carry-over from other donors' samples. This chain links TRBV29-1 with TRBJ1-2; TRBD1 agrees at 8 bases. For the CDR3, the DNA is TGCAGCGTTGGAACAGGGGGATATGGCTACACCTTC. Residues: CSVGTGGYGYTF.